The 13 T cell receptor beta chains below all came from one sample that was sequenced in a study of control samples from healthy donors and cancer patients. The data were produced by immunoSEQ multiplex PCR, yet TCRdb's version contains in-frame clones alone and is incomplete. The sample consists of about 170,000 clones, roughly 91% of them appearing once. Sequencing input: blood. The receptors originated from a woman in her 30s in good health.

This clone was observed a single time. The chain joins TRBV7-9 to TRBJ1-1, with a tentative D call TRBD1 (6 bases). The CDR3 spans 13 residues. V was cut by 3 bases and J by 4 bases, with 9 bases left in between. Germline assignment: CDR1 SEHNR and CDR2 FQNEAQ (reference sequence). The CDR3 region has the DNA TGTGCCAGCAGCTTGAAAGGGGGCACTGAAGCTTTCTTT. Translated, it gives CASSLKGGTEAFF.

V and J are TRBV2 and TRBJ2-3; no definite D call. The CDR3 loop spans 12 amino acids. Germline V CDR1 and CDR2: SNHLY, FYNNEI. Deletions cut 4 bases from V and 4 bases from J, with 6 bases between. In DNA, the CDR3 is TGTGCCAGCAGTGGGAGTTCAGATACGCAGTATTTT. Translated: CASSGSSDTQYF.

Note on this clone: The junction differs from germline at one of its ends, possibly a read error. The CDR3, as DNA: TGTTCCAGCAGTTCCTGGACAGGGGGCCGCTACGAGCAGTACTTC. This codes for CSSSSWTGGRYEQYF. V and J are TRBV6-5 and TRBJ2-7, with 11 bases identical to TRBD1. This CDR3 is 15 amino acids long. Germline V gene data show CDR1 as MNHEY and CDR2 as SVGAGI.

About this clone itself: The identical CDR3 is also encoded by other nucleotide sequences in the sample. CDR3 residues: CASSYWTGEETQYF. CDR3 nucleotide sequence: TGTGCCAGCAGTTACTGGACAGGGGAAGAGACCCAGTACTTC. The gene calls are TRBV6-5 and TRBJ2-5; 9 bases agree with TRBD1. J was trimmed by 3 bases and V by 1 base; bases with no gene match: 0. The germline gives CDR1 MNHEY, CDR2 SVGAGI. The CDR3 has 14 residues.

A word on this clone: The identical CDR3 is also encoded by other nucleotide sequences in the sample. The V call is TRBV28, the J call TRBJ1-1, with D hard to call. Trimming stripped 2 bases from V and 4 bases from J, with 5 bases between. The length of the CDR3 is 12 residues. The germline V gene has CDR1 MDHEN and CDR2 SYDVKM. CDR3 in DNA: TGTGCCAGCAGTTTACGTGGCACTGAAGCTTTCTTT. Residues: CASSLRGTEAFF.

The chain recombines TRBV4-2 with TRBJ2-7; 8 bases agree with TRBD2. Trimming removed 5 bases from V and 2 bases from J; junction bases left unmatched: 5. Germline CDR1 is LGHNA and CDR2 is YNFKEQ. There are 14 residues in the CDR3. DNA for the CDR3: TGTGCCAGCAGCAACCAGCGGGAGCCCTACGAGCAGTACTTC. It is translated as CASSNQREPYEQYF.

J is TRBJ2-2 and V is TRBV2; D may be TRBD2 (5 bases). V lost 7 bases and J 0 bases, leaving 12 bases between the germline ends. The germline CDR1 and CDR2 sequences are SNHLY and FYNNEI. CDR3 length: 15 residues. The CDR3 sequence: CASMKLDTNTGELFF. The CDR3 nucleotides are TGTGCCAGCATGAAACTAGATACGAACACCGGGGAGCTGTTTTTT. Together with reference TRBV2 and TRBJ2-2, the CDR3 gives the full variable domain: EPEVTQTPSHQVTQMGQEVILRCVPISNHLYFYWYRQILGQKVEFLVSFYNNEISEKSEIFDDQFSVERPDGSNFTLKIRSTKLEDSAMYFCASMKLDTNTGELFFGEGSRLTVL.

The genes are TRBV29-1 and TRBJ2-1; 9 positions agree with TRBD1. Germline V gives CDR1 SQVTM, CDR2 ANQGSEA. The ends lost 7 bases at V and 7 bases at J; junction bases unmatched: 2. This CDR3 region has 11 residues. The CDR3 reads CSAGTGNEQFF. The DNA of the CDR3 is TGCAGCGCCGGGACAGGGAATGAGCAGTTCTTC.

The genes are TRBV15 and TRBJ1-2; the match to TRBD1 covers 8 bases. The CDR3 length is 14 residues. The germline V gene encodes CDR1 LNHNV and CDR2 YYDKDF (reference sequence). The V and J ends lost 3 bases and 8 bases, in that order; junction bases with no gene match: 8. The CDR3 coding sequence is TGTGCCACCAGCAGCAGAGAGACAGGGGTAGGCTACACCTTC. Its translation is CATSSRETGVGYTF.

This clone was counted once. The chain recombines TRBV11-3 with TRBJ2-5; 9 bases are a match to TRBD2. The germline CDR1 and CDR2 sequences are SGHNT and YENEEA. This CDR3 contains 16 residues. Trimming at V came to 5 bases and at J to 1 base, leaving 8 bases not matched to a gene. The DNA for the CDR3 is TGTGCCAGCAGCCCGCCCTCGCGGGAGGGCCAAGAGACCCAGTACTTC. This encodes CASSPPSREGQETQYF. Together with reference TRBV11-3 and TRBJ2-5, the CDR3 gives the full variable domain: EAGVVQSPRYKIIEKKQPVAFWCNPISGHNTLYWYLQNLGQGPELLIRYENEEAVDDSQLPKDRFSAERLKGVDSTLKIQPAELGDSAVYLCASSPPSREGQETQYFGPGTRLLVL.

The chain is built from TRBV27 and TRBJ1-1, with 8 bases matching TRBD1. Germline assignment: CDR1 MNHEY and CDR2 SMNVEV (reference sequence). V was pared by 0 bases and J by 1 base, with 4 bases of the junction left unmatched. This CDR3 has 16 amino acids. The CDR3 DNA reads as TGTGCCAGCAGTTTATCCTGGACAGGGCGGAACACTGAAGCTTTCTTT. Its translation is CASSLSWTGRNTEAFF.

The V call is TRBV4-1, the J call TRBJ1-1, with a possible D match to TRBD1 (5 bases). CDR1 is MGHRA and CDR2 is YSYEKL in the germline V gene. The V and J ends lost 4 bases and 1 base respectively, with 7 bases between them. This CDR3 has 13 amino acids. The CDR3 loop reads CASSLGQNTEAFF. The DNA of the CDR3 is TGCGCCAGCAGCCTAGGACAGAACACTGAAGCTTTCTTT.

V gene TRBV9 combines with J gene TRBJ1-2; no clear D gene. Germline loops: CDR1 SGDLS, CDR2 YYNGEE. V lost 0 bases to trimming and J lost 2 bases, with 5 bases between them. This CDR3 is 13 amino acids long. The CDR3 loop reads CASSVAENYGYTF. CDR3 DNA sequence: TGTGCCAGCAGCGTAGCAGAGAACTATGGCTACACCTTC. The variable domain in full, with the rest retrieved from reference TRBV9 and TRBJ1-2, is DSGVTQTPKHLITATGQRVTLRCSPRSGDLSVYWYQQSLDQGLQFLIQYYNGEERAKGNILERFSAQQFPDLHSELNLSSLELGDSALYFCASSVAENYGYTFGSGTRLTVV.